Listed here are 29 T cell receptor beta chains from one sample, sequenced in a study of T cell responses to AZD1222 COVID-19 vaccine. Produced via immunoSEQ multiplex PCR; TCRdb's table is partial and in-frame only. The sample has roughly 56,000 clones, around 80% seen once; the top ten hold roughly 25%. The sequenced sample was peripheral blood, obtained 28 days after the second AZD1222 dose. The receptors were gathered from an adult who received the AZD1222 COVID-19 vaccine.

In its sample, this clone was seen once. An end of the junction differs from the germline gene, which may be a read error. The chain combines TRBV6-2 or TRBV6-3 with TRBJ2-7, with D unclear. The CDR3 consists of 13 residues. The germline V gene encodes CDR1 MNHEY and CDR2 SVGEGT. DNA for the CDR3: TGTGCCAGCAGCTACTCGATATCCGGGTGGCAGTACTTC. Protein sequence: CASSYSISGWQYF.

The CDR3 coding sequence is TGTGCCAGCAGCACCTCGGCGGGGCTCGGCGAGCAGTACTTC. Protein: CASSTSAGLGEQYF. This sequence joins TRBV6-2 or TRBV6-3 and TRBJ2-7; D might be TRBD2 (6 bases). V was trimmed by 6 bases and J by 6 bases, leaving 18 bases between them. The CDR3 is 14 amino acids. Germline V gene lookup returns CDR1 MNHEY and CDR2 SVGEGT.

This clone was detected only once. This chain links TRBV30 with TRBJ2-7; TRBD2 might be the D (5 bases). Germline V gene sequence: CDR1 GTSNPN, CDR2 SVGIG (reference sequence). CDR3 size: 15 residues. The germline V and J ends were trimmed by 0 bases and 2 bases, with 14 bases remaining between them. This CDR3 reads CAWSVGGVATYEQYF. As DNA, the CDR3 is TGTGCCTGGAGTGTCGGAGGCGTTGCTACCTACGAGCAGTACTTC. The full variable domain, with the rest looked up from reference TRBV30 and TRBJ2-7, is SQTIHQWPATLVQPVGSPLSLECTVEGTSNPNLYWYRQAAGRGLQLLFYSVGIGQISSEVPQNLSASRPQDRQFILSSKKLLLSDSGFYLCAWSVGGVATYEQYFGPGTRLTVT.

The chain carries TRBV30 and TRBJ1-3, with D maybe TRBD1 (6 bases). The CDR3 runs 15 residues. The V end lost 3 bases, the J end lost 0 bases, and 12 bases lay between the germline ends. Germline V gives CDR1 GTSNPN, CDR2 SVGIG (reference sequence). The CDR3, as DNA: TGTGCCTGGAGAGGTGCAGGGGCCTCTGGAAACACCATATATTTT. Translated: CAWRGAGASGNTIYF.

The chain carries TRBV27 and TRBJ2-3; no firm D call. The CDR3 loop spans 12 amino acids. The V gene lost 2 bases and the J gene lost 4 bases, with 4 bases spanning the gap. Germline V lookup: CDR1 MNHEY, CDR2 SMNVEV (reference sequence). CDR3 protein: CASSLHPDTQYF. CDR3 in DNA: TGTGCCAGCAGTTTACACCCAGATACGCAGTATTTT.

CDR3 DNA: TGCAGCGTTGTAGGGGATGGAGCCGGGGAGCTGTTTTTT. It yields the protein CSVVGDGAGELFF. V usage is TRBV29-1 and J usage is TRBJ2-2, with TRBD1 as a possible D gene (5 bases). V gave up 4 bases and J gave up 6 bases, with 12 bases separating them. Germline V gene lookup returns CDR1 SQVTM and CDR2 ANQGSEA. This CDR3 is built from 13 residues.

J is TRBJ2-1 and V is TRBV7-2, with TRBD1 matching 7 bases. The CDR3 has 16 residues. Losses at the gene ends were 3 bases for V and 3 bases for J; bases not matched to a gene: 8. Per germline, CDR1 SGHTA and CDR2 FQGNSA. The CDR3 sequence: CASSFQRQGFYNEQFF. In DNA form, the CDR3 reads TGTGCCAGCAGCTTTCAGAGACAGGGATTCTACAATGAGCAGTTCTTC.

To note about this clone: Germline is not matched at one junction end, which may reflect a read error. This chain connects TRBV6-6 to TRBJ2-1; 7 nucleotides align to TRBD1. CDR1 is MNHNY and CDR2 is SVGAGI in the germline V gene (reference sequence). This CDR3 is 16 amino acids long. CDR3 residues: CASGGTGAGGNKEQFF. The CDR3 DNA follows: TGTGCCAGCGGCGGAACCGGGGCAGGGGGAAACAAAGAGCAGTTCTTC.

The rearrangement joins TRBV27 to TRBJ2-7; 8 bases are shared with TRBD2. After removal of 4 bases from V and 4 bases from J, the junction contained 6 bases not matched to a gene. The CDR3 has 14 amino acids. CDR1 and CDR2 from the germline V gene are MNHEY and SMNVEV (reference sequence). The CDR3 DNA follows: TGTGCCAGCAGTTCGGGAGGGGTCCGGTACGAGCAGTACTTC. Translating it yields CASSSGGVRYEQYF.

The CDR3 DNA is TGTGCCAGCAGCCAAGTGGGGAACGAGCAGTACTTC. This codes for CASSQVGNEQYF. The chain is built from TRBV3-1 (or the pseudogene TRBV3-2) and TRBJ2-7; D gene unclear. The CDR3 is made up of 12 amino acids. The V gene lost 1 base and the J gene lost 5 bases, with 6 bases spanning the gap. CDR1 and CDR2 from the germline V gene are LGHDT and YNNKEL (reference sequence).

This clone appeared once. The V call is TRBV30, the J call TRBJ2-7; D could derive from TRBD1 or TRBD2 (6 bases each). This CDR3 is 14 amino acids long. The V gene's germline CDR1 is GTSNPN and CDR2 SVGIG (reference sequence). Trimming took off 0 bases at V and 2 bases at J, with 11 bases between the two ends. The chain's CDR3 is CAWSVSGGTYEQYF. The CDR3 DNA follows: TGTGCCTGGAGTGTATCCGGGGGCACCTACGAGCAGTACTTC.

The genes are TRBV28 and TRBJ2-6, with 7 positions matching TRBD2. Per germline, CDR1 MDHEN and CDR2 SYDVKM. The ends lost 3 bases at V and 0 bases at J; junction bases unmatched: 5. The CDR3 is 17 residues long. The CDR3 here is CASSLGGGTSGANVLTF. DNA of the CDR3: TGTGCCAGCAGTTTGGGCGGGGGAACCTCTGGGGCCAACGTCCTGACTTTC. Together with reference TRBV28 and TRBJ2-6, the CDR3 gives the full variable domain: DVKVTQSSRYLVKRTGEKVFLECVQDMDHENMFWYRQDPGLGLRLIYFSYDVKMKEKGDIPEGYSVSREKKERFSLILESASTNQTSMYLCASSLGGGTSGANVLTFGAGSRLTVL.

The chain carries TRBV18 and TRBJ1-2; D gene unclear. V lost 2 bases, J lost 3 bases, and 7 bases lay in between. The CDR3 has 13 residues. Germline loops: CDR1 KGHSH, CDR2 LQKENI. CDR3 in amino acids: CASSPVPDYGYTF. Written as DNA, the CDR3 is TGTGCCAGCTCACCAGTCCCAGACTATGGCTACACCTTC.

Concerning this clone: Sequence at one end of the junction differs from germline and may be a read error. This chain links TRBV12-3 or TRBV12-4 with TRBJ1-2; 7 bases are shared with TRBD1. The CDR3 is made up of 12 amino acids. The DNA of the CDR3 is TGTGCCAGCAGATCGACAGGGAGGGGGTTCGCCTTC. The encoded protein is CASRSTGRGFAF.

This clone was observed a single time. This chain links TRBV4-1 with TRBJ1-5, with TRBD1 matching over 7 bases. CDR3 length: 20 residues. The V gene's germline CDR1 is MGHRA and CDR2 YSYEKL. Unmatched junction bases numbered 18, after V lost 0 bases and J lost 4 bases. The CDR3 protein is CASSQDDPLTGSGVNQPQHF. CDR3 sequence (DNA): TGCGCCAGCAGCCAAGATGACCCGCTGACAGGGTCAGGGGTAAATCAGCCCCAGCATTTT.

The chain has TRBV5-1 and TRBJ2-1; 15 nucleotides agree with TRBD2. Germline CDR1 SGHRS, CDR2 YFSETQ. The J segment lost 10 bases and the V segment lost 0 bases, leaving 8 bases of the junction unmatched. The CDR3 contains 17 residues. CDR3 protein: CASSLAPGLAGGREQFF. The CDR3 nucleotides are TGCGCCAGCAGCTTGGCCCCGGGACTAGCGGGAGGAAGGGAGCAGTTCTTC.

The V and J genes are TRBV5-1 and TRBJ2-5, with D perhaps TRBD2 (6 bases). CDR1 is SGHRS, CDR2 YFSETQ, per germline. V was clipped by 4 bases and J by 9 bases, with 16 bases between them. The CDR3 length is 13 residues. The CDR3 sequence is CASSQGGGLAQYF. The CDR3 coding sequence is TGCGCCAGCAGCCAGGGAGGCGGGTTGGCCCAGTACTTC.

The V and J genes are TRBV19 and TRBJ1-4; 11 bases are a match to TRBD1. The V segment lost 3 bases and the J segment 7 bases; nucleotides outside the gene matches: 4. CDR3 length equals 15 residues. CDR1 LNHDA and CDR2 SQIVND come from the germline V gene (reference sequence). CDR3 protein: CASSIGQGAREKLFF. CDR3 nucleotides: TGTGCCAGTAGTATTGGACAGGGGGCGCGTGAAAAACTGTTTTTT.

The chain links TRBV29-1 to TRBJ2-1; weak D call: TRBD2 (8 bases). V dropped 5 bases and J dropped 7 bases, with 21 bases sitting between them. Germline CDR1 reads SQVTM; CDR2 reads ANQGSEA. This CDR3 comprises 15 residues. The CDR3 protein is CSVLRRDSGGNEQFF. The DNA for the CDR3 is TGCAGCGTTTTGAGGAGGGACAGCGGGGGAAATGAGCAGTTCTTC.

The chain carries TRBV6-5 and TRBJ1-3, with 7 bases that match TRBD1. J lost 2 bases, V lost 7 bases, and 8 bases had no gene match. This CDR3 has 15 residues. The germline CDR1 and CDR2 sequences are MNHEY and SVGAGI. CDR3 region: CASKKIGGPGNTIYF. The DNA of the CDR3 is TGTGCCAGCAAAAAAATAGGGGGCCCTGGAAACACCATATATTTT.

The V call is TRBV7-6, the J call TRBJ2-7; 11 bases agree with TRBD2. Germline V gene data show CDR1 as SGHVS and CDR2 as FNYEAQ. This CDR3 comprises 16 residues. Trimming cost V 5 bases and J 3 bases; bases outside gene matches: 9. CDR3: CASSANSGRAIYEQYF. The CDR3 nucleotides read TGTGCCAGCAGCGCTAATAGCGGGAGGGCCATCTACGAGCAGTACTTC.

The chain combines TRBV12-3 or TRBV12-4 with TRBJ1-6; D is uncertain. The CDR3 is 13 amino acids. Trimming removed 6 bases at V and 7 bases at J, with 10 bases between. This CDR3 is CASRDLQNSPLHF. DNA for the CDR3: TGTGCCAGCAGAGATTTACAGAATTCACCCCTCCACTTT.

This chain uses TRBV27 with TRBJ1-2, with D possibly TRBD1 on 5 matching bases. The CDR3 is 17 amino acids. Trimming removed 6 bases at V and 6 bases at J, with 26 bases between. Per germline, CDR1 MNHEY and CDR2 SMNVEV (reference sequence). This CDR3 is CASSPLFSLGGKNGYTF. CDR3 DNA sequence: TGTGCCAGCAGCCCCTTGTTCTCCCTTGGGGGGAAGAATGGCTACACCTTC.

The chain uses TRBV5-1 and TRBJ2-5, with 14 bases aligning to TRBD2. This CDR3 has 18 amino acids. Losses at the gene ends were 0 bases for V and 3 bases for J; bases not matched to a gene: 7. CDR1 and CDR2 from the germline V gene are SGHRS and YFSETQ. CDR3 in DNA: TGCGCCAGCAGCTTGGAGGGACTAGCGGGAGTATATGAAGAGACCCAGTACTTC. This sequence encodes CASSLEGLAGVYEETQYF.

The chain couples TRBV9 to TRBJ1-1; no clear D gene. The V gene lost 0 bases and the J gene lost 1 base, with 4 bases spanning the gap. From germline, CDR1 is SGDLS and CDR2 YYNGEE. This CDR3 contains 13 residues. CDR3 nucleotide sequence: TGTGCCAGCAGCGTAGTCCAGAACACTGAAGCTTTCTTT. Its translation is CASSVVQNTEAFF.

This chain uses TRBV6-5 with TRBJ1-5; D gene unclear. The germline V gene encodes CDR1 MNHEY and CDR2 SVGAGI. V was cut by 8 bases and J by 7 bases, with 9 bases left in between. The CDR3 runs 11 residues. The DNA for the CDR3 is TGTGCCAGCGGCGGTGGCCAGCCCCAGCATTTT. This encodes CASGGGQPQHF.

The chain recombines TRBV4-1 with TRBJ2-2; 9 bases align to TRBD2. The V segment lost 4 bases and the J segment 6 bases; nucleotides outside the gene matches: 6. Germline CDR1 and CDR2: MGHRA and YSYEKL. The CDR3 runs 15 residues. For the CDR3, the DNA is TGCGCCAGCAGCCTGGGACTAGCTACTGCCGGGGAGCTGTTTTTT. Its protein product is CASSLGLATAGELFF.

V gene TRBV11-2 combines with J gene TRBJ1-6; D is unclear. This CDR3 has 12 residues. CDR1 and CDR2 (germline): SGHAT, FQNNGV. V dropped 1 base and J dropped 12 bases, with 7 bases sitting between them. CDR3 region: CASSLGWGPLHF. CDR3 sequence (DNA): TGTGCCAGCAGCTTAGGATGGGGACCCCTCCACTTT.

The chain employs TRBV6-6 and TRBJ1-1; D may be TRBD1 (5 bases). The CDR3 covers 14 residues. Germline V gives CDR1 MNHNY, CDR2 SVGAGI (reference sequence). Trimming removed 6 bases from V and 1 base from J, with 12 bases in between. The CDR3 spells CASRQVGENTEAFF. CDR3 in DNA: TGTGCCAGCAGACAGGTTGGGGAGAACACTGAAGCTTTCTTT.